What follows are 2 T cell receptor beta chains derived from one specimen sequenced in a study of blood T cell repertoires in COVID-19. Libraries were prepared by immunoSEQ multiplex PCR; TCRdb keeps only in-frame clonotypes and omits some of them. The table has more than 130,000 clones, about 86% seen once; the top ten hold 3.5% to 5.5%. The source material was peripheral blood. The source of these receptors is a woman aged 40-49 years with acute or convalescent COVID-19.

The rearrangement uses TRBV28 and TRBJ2-1; D is possibly TRBD1 (5 bases). The CDR3 totals 16 residues. V lost 2 bases to trimming and J lost 8 bases, with 19 bases between them. The germline V gene has CDR1 MDHEN and CDR2 SYDVKM. In nucleotides, the CDR3 is TGTGCCAGCAGTTTAAGCTGGCGGTGGGGCCGGGATGAGCAGTTCTTC. Translating gives CASSLSWRWGRDEQFF.

The rearrangement links TRBV6-6 to TRBJ1-5; D is perhaps TRBD1 (5 bases). The germline gives CDR1 MNHNY, CDR2 SVGAGI (reference sequence). Trimming took 6 bases from V and 7 from J, leaving 16 bases between them. The CDR3 is made up of 14 amino acids. The CDR3 here is CASRATGLGQPQHF. CDR3 coding DNA: TGTGCCAGCAGAGCTACAGGCTTAGGACAGCCCCAGCATTTT.